The clone carrying this TCR beta chain was recorded at least ten times. The entry originates in a study of neurological immune-mediated disorders. A single record per CDR3 protein comes from TCRdb applying MiXCR to the 5' RACE reads. Among tens of thousands of distinct CDR3 sequences, 3.5% to 4.5% were seen once, and the ten largest hold 5.7%. Losses at the gene ends were 5 bases for V and 0 bases for J; bases not matched to a gene: 8. CDR1 and CDR2 (germline): SGHVS, FQNEAQ. This CDR3 contains 17 residues. Regarding time point: longitudinal time-point 3. Specimen: PBMCs. The chain carries TRBV7-8 and TRBJ1-3, with TRBD1 matching 9 bases. This TCR was sampled from a woman aged 55-69 years with multiple sclerosis. Here the CDR3 DNA reads TGTGCCAGCAGCACGCGAAAGACAGGGGGCTCTGGAAACACCATATATTTT. It specifies CASSTRKTGGSGNTIYF.